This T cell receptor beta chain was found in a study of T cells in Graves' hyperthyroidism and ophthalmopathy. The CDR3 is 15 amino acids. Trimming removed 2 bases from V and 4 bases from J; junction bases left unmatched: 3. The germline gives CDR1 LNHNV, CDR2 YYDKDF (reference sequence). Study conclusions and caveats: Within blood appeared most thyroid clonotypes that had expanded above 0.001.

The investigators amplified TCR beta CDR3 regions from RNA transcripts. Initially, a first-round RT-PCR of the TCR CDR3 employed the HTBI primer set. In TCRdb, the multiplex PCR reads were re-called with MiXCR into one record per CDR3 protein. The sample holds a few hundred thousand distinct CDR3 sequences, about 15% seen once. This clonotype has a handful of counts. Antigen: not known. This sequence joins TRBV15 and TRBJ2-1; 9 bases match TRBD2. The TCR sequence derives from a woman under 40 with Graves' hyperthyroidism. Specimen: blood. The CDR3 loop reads CATSRRLAEYNEQFF. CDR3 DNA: TGTGCCACCAGCAGAAGACTAGCGGAATACAATGAGCAGTTCTTC.